Following are 9 T cell receptor beta chains from one sample sequenced in a study of cytomegalovirus exposure and HLA in healthy donors. The PCR ran on 60 Vbeta and 13 Jbeta primers. Only in-frame clones appear in the TCRdb table, and some are missing; sequencing was by immunoSEQ multiplex PCR. The profile shows 110,000 to 150,000 clones, 70% to 80% of them singletons. The sequencing sample was made of PBMCs. The receptors were gathered from a woman aged 45-60 years in good health and CMV-seronegative.

V gene TRBV10-1 combines with J gene TRBJ2-3, with 10 nucleotides matching TRBD2. The CDR3 is made up of 19 amino acids. The V gene's germline CDR1 is WNHNN and CDR2 SYGVQD (reference sequence). Trimming took 3 bases from V and 0 from J; bases not matched to a gene: 12. The CDR3 is CASSDHRGAGGPSTDTQYF. The CDR3 region has the DNA TGCGCCAGCAGTGACCACCGGGGAGCGGGGGGGCCAAGCACAGATACGCAGTATTTT.

The V and J genes are TRBV5-1 and TRBJ1-1; 9 bases match TRBD1. The CDR3 consists of 17 residues. CDR1 is SGHRS, CDR2 YFSETQ, per germline. Losses at the gene ends were 4 bases for V and 6 bases for J; bases not matched to a gene: 16. CDR3 sequence reads: CASSGPGTGFFGAEAFF. The CDR3 DNA reads as TGCGCCAGCAGCGGCCCCGGGACAGGGTTTTTTGGAGCTGAAGCTTTCTTT.

The chain uses TRBV15 and TRBJ2-2; tentative D call: TRBD2 (6 bases). The CDR3 length is 16 residues. V lost 0 bases, J lost 1 base, and 9 bases lay in between. Germline CDR1 LNHNV, CDR2 YYDKDF (reference sequence). The CDR3 DNA is TGTGCCACCAGCAGAGACAGCGGGTGGAACACCGGGGAGCTGTTTTTT. This translates into CATSRDSGWNTGELFF.

This chain joins TRBV5-1 and TRBJ2-5, with D possibly TRBD1 on 6 matching bases. This CDR3 contains 14 residues. V lost 0 bases, J lost 7 bases, and 13 bases lay in between. Germline V lookup: CDR1 SGHRS, CDR2 YFSETQ. CDR3 DNA: TGCGCCAGCAGCTTGGGACAGGAGATGGGGACCCAGTACTTC. Its translation is CASSLGQEMGTQYF.

This clone appeared a single time. This CDR3 is CASRDGQGGEWNSPLHF. The CDR3 DNA reads as TGCGCCAGCAGGGACGGACAGGGAGGGGAGTGGAATTCACCCCTCCACTTT. V and J are TRBV5-1 and TRBJ1-6; TRBD1 matches at 8 bases. Unmatched junction bases numbered 14, after V lost 5 bases and J lost 7 bases. Germline values: CDR1 SGHRS, CDR2 YFSETQ. This CDR3 region has 17 residues.

The chain couples TRBV4-3 to TRBJ2-3; 9 positions agree with TRBD2. This CDR3 contains 16 residues. CDR1 and CDR2 from the germline V gene are LGHNA and YSLEER. With V trimmed by 3 bases and J by 0 bases, 4 bases remained unmatched. CDR3 loop: CASSQLLAGSTDTQYF. The CDR3, as DNA: TGCGCCAGCAGCCAGCTCCTAGCGGGGAGCACAGATACGCAGTATTTT.

The V and J genes are TRBV9 and TRBJ2-3, with TRBD2 matching over 9 bases. The CDR3 extends over 16 amino acids. Germline CDR1 reads SGDLS; CDR2 reads YYNGEE. The J segment lost 3 bases and the V segment lost 0 bases, leaving 5 bases of the junction unmatched. The CDR3 loop reads CASSVGISGGTDTQYF. The CDR3 DNA is TGTGCCAGCAGCGTAGGAATTAGCGGGGGTACAGATACGCAGTATTTT.

The V call is TRBV5-1, the J call TRBJ2-5, with TRBD1 matching 9 bases. CDR1 is SGHRS, CDR2 YFSETQ, per germline. This CDR3 has 16 amino acids. J lost 5 bases, V lost 4 bases, and 12 bases had no gene match. CDR3 sequence reads: CASSPRMTGGGETQYF. Written as DNA, the CDR3 is TGCGCCAGCAGCCCAAGGATGACAGGGGGTGGGGAGACCCAGTACTTC. Drawing the rest from reference TRBV5-1 and TRBJ2-5, the complete variable domain is KAGVTQTPRYLIKTRGQQVTLSCSPISGHRSVSWYQQTPGQGLQFLFEYFSETQRNKGNFPGRFSGRQFSNSRSEMNVSTLELGDSALYLCASSPRMTGGGETQYFGPGTRLLVL.

The chain carries TRBV7-2 and TRBJ2-7, with 9 bases aligning to TRBD2. With V trimmed by 3 bases and J by 0 bases, 12 bases remained unmatched. Looked up from germline, CDR1 is SGHTA and CDR2 is FQGNSA. The CDR3 is 18 residues long. CDR3 DNA sequence: TGTGCCAGCAGCTTCAGGAATAGCGGGGGCCCCTTCTCCTACGAGCAGTACTTC. Its translation is CASSFRNSGGPFSYEQYF.